This T cell receptor beta chain was recovered during a study of T cell changes during pregnancy in multiple sclerosis. The CDR3 consists of 15 residues. V was pared by 5 bases and J by 9 bases, with 13 bases of the junction left unmatched. The germline gives CDR1 SNHLY, CDR2 FYNNEI. Sequencing used immunoSEQ multiplex PCR; TCRdb keeps in-frame clones, though not all of them. Among tens of thousands of clones listed, around 90% were seen once. This chain joins TRBV2 and TRBJ2-7; 10 nucleotides agree with TRBD2. The clonotype was recovered from a female donor in good health, enrolled as a control in a pregnancy study. The specimen comprised peripheral blood, sampled in the first trimester of pregnancy. The CDR3 region is CASSPTTSGMGRQYF. In DNA form, the CDR3 reads TGTGCCAGCAGTCCCACTACTAGCGGGATGGGGCGGCAGTACTTC.